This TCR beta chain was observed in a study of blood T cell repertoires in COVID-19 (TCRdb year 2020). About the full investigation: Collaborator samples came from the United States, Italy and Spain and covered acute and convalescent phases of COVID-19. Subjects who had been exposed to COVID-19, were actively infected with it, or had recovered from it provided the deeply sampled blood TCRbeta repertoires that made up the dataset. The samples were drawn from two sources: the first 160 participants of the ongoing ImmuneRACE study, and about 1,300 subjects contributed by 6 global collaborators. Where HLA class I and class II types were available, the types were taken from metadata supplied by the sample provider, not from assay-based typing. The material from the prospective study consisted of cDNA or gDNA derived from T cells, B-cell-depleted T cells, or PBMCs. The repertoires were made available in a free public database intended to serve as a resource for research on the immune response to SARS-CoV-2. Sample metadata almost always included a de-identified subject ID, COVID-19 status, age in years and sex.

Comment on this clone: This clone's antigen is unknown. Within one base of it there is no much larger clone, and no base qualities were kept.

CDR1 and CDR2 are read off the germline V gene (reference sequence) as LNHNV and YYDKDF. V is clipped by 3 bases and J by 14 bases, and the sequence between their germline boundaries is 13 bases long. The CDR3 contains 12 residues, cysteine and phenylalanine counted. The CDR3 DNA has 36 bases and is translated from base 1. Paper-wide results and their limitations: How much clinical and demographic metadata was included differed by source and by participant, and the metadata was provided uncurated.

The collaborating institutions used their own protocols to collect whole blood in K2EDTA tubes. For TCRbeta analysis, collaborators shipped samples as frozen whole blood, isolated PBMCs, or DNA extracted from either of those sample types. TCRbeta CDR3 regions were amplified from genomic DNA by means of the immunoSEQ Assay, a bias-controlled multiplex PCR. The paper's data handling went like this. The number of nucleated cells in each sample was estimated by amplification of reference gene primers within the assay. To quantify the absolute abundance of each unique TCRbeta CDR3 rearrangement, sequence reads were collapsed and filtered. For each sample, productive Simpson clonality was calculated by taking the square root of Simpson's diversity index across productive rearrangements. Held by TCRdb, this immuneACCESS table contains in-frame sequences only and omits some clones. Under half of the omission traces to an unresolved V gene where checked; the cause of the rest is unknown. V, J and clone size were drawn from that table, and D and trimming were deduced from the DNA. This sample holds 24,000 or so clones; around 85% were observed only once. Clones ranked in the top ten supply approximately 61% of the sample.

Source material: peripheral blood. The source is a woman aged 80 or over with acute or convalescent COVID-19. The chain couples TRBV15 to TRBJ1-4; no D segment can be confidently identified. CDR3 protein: CATSREGRGLFF. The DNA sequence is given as TGTGCCACCAGCAGGGAAGGGAGAGGGCTGTTTTTT.